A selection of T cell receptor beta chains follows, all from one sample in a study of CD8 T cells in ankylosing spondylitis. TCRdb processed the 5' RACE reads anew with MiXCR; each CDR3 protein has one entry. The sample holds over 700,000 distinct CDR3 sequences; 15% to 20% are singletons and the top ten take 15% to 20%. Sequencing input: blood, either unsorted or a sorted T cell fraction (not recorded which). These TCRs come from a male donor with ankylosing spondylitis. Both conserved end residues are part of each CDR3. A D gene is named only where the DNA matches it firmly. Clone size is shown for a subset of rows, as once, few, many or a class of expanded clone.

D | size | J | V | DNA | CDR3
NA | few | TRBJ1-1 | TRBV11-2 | TGTGCCAGCAGCCTATCCAGATCCGGGCCCCACGGGGGCACTGAAGCTTTCTTT | CASSLSRSGPHGGTEAFF
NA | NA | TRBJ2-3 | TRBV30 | TGTGCCTGGATGGGTCCAGGGGCAAATACGCAGTATTTT | CAWMGPGANTQYF
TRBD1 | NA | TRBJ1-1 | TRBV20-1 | TGCAGTGCTAGAGTGGTACTGTCGGGACAGGGGGGTTATGAAACTGAAGCTTTCTTT | CSARVVLSGQGGYETEAFF
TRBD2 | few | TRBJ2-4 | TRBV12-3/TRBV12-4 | TGTGCCAGCAGTTCCTGGACTAGCGATAACATTCAGTACTTC | CASSSWTSDNIQYF
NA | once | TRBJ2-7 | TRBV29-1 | TGCAGCGTTGGACTAGTCTCCGAGCAGTACTTC | CSVGLVSEQYF
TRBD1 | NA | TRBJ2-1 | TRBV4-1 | TGCGCCAGCAGCCTAAGACAGGGTTACGATGAGCAGTTCTTC | CASSLRQGYDEQFF
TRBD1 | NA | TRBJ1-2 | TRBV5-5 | TGTGCCAGCAGCTTGGGTCTCGGGACAGGGGGCTCGAACTATGGCTACACCTTC | CASSLGLGTGGSNYGYTF
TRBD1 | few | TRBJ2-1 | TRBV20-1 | TGCAGTGCTAGGGTACCCGGGACAGCAAATGAGCAGTTCTTC | CSARVPGTANEQFF
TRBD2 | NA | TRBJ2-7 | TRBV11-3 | TGTGCCAGCAGCACCCGACTAGCGGGGGCCCCATTGTTCTACGAGCAGTACTTC | CASSTRLAGAPLFYEQYF
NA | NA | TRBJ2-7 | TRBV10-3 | TGTGCCATCAGCCCAGAGAGCTCCTACGAGCAGTACTTC | CAISPESSYEQYF
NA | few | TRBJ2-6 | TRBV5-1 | TGCGCCAGCAGCCCCAGATCTGGGGCCAACGTCCTGACTTTC | CASSPRSGANVLTF
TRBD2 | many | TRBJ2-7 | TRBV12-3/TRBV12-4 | TGTGCCAGCAGTCTAGCGGGAGGTAGGAACGAGCAGTACTTC | CASSLAGGRNEQYF
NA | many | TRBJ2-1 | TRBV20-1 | TGCAGTGCTAGGGCAGGGCGCGACAATGAGCAGTTCTTC | CSARAGRDNEQFF
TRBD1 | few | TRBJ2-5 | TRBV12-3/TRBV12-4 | TGTGCCAGCAGAGGGACAGAAGTAGAGACCCAGTACTTC | CASRGTEVETQYF
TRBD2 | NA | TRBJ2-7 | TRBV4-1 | TGCGCCAGCAGCCAGTACCCAATTGGGACTAGCGGGAGGGGAACCTACGAGCAGTACTTC | CASSQYPIGTSGRGTYEQYF
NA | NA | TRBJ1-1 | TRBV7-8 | TGTGCCAGCAGCTTAACGGACAGGAACACTGAAGCTTTCTTT | CASSLTDRNTEAFF
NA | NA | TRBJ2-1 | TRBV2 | TGTGCCAGCGGGACTTGGGACAAAGGCTTCTCCTACAATGAGCAGTTCTTC | CASGTWDKGFSYNEQFF
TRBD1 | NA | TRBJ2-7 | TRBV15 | TGTGCCACCAGCGGGGACAGGGGACCCTACGAGCAGTACTTC | CATSGDRGPYEQYF
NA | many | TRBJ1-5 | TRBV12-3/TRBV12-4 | TGTGCCAGCAGTTTATCGGCGGTCGGAACTCAGCATTTT | CASSLSAVGTQHF
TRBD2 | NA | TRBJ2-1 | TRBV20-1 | TGCAGTGCTAGTCCTAGCGGGAGCTACAATGAGCAGTTCTTC | CSASPSGSYNEQFF
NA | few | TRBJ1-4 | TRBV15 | TGTGCCACCAGCAGAGTTGGGTCACGGGATGAAAAACTGTTTTTT | CATSRVGSRDEKLFF
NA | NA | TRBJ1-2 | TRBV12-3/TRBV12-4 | TGTGCCAGCAGTGGGAAGGGTGCCGGGACACACGGCCCTAACTATGGCTACACCTTC | CASSGKGAGTHGPNYGYTF
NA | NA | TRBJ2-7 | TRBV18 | TGTGCCAGCTCACGCGGGACAGAGTACGAGCAGTACTTC | CASSRGTEYEQYF
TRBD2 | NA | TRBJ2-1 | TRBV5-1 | TGCGCCAGCAGCTTTGAGCGGGAGCGACATGAGCAGTTCTTC | CASSFERERHEQFF
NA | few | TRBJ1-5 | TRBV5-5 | TGTGCCAGCAGCTTGGCCCCAGTTGCTCAGCCCCAGCATTTT | CASSLAPVAQPQHF
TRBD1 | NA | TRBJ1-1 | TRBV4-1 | TGCGCCAGCAGCCAAGGGGACAGGGGGCGGGTCACTGAAGCTTTCTTT | CASSQGDRGRVTEAFF
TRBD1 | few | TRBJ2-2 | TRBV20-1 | TGCAGTGCTAGACGAACCACGGGACAGGGTCTTACCGGGGAGCTGTTTTTT | CSARRTTGQGLTGELFF